The sequence of this TCR beta chain was determined in a study of cytomegalovirus exposure and HLA in healthy donors. Overall study findings and caveats: Analysis performed later found more than 15,000 TCR beta sequences associated with HLA alleles at 0.05 false discovery rate. In a later analysis, an Asian-associated ancestry cluster reportedly showed fewer N-insertions than the approximately 660-donor mean. Confirmation was obtained in vitro that three CMV-associated chains are specific for CMV antigens. Sequencing probably produced one cluster of sequence variants that were highly shared.

V lost 1 base and J 7 bases, leaving 10 bases between the germline ends. Germline V gene sequence: CDR1 SSHAT, CDR2 FNYEAQ (reference sequence). There are 13 residues in the CDR3. This clone came up a few times. The antigen remains unidentified. Primers included in the PCR were 60 Vbeta and 13 Jbeta primers. The assay was immunoSEQ multiplex PCR, and TCRdb's table has in-frame clones only and misses some. The sample includes approximately 77,000 clones, less than 80% of them seen just once. The receptor comes from a middle-aged woman in good health and CMV-seronegative. Sequencing was done on a sample of PBMCs. The rearrangement links TRBV7-7 to TRBJ2-5; possibly TRBD2 for D (6 bases). CDR3 nucleotides: TGTGCCAGCAGCTTAGAACCCGGGGGGACCCAGTACTTC. Protein product: CASSLEPGGTQYF.